Below are 27 T cell receptor beta chains sequenced from a single sample in a study of blood T cell repertoires in COVID-19 (dated by TCRdb to the early 2020s). The library came from the immunoSEQ multiplex PCR assay. Entries here come from immuneACCESS through TCRdb and include only in-frame sequences with V and J called. Some clones fail to appear in such tables; in the studies checked, an unresolved V gene covers under half of the shortfall, and the cause of the remainder is unknown. Within this sample are 100,000 or so clones, with 80% of them counted one time only. 9% to 13% of the sample lies in the top ten. The material sequenced was peripheral blood. The receptors here all came from a woman in her sixties or seventies with acute or convalescent COVID-19.

The gene calls are TRBV7-3 and TRBJ2-2, with TRBD2 identical over 10 bases. The CDR3 contains 15 residues. The trim removed 5 bases at V and 13 bases at J, leaving 13 bases unmatched. The germline CDR1 and CDR2 sequences are SGHTA and FQGTGA. Here the CDR3 reads CASSPRTSGPTGLFF. DNA for the CDR3: TGTGCCAGCAGCCCGCGGACTAGCGGACCAACGGGGCTGTTTTTT.

The chain joins TRBV5-4 to TRBJ2-5; 11 bases line up with TRBD2. CDR3 size: 14 residues. Germline V lookup: CDR1 SGHNT, CDR2 YYREEE (reference sequence). V was pared by 3 bases and J by 5 bases, with 3 bases of the junction left unmatched. This chain's CDR3 is CASSSASGGETQYF. CDR3 coding DNA: TGTGCCAGCAGCTCGGCTAGCGGGGGGGAGACCCAGTACTTC.

The chain carries TRBV5-1 and TRBJ1-6, with a tentative D call TRBD1 (6 bases). Germline assignment: CDR1 SGHRS and CDR2 YFSETQ. V was pared by 5 bases and J by 7 bases, with 13 bases between. CDR3 length: 14 amino acids. The chain's CDR3 is CASSEQGRNSPLHF. The CDR3 DNA reads as TGCGCCAGCAGTGAACAGGGAAGAAATTCACCCCTCCACTTT. The complete variable domain, with remaining parts taken from reference TRBV5-1 and TRBJ1-6, reads KAGVTQTPRYLIKTRGQQVTLSCSPISGHRSVSWYQQTPGQGLQFLFEYFSETQRNKGNFPGRFSGRQFSNSRSEMNVSTLELGDSALYLCASSEQGRNSPLHFGNGTRLTVT.

This clone was counted between two and nine times. This chain links TRBV13 with TRBJ1-2, with D unresolved. Germline CDR1 reads PRHDT; CDR2 reads FYEKMQ (reference sequence). The CDR3 loop spans 14 amino acids. The germline V and J ends were trimmed by 0 bases and 6 bases, with 11 bases remaining between them. The CDR3 is CASSLGRLSDGYTF. CDR3 sequence (DNA): TGTGCCAGCAGCTTAGGCAGGTTATCGGATGGCTACACCTTC. Drawing the rest from reference TRBV13 and TRBJ1-2, the complete variable domain is AAGVIQSPRHLIKEKRETATLKCYPIPRHDTVYWYQQGPGQDPQFLISFYEKMQSDKGSIPDRFSAQQFSDYHSELNMSSLELGDSALYFCASSLGRLSDGYTFGSGTRLTVV.

This clone was observed a few times. This rearrangement joins TRBV6-2 or TRBV6-3 to TRBJ1-1, with D hard to call. The CDR3 has 13 amino acids. V was cut by 2 bases and J by 11 bases, with 15 bases left in between. Germline V gives CDR1 MNHEY, CDR2 SVGEGT. The CDR3 region has the DNA TGTGCCAGCAGTTACGCGGCGGAGGTGAGGGCTTTCTTT. This sequence encodes CASSYAAEVRAFF.

V and J are TRBV27 and TRBJ2-1; D uncertain. The CDR3 length is 16 residues. Germline V gene sequence: CDR1 MNHEY, CDR2 SMNVEV (reference sequence). V was clipped by 4 bases and J by 4 bases, with 17 bases between them. The chain's CDR3 is CASSSALATPYNEQFF. CDR3 nucleotides: TGTGCCAGCAGTTCCGCGTTGGCGACTCCGTACAATGAGCAGTTCTTC.

V is TRBV7-3 and J is TRBJ2-3, with 11 bases identical to TRBD2. Germline values: CDR1 SGHTA, CDR2 FQGTGA. There are 17 residues in the CDR3. With V trimmed by 5 bases and J by 3 bases, 10 bases remained unmatched. CDR3 sequence: CASSPTLAGGTTDTQYF. The DNA of the CDR3 is TGTGCCAGCAGCCCCACCTTAGCGGGGGGGACGACAGATACGCAGTATTTT. Looking up the rest from reference TRBV7-3 and TRBJ2-3 gives the full variable domain: GAGVSQTPSNKVTEKGKYVELRCDPISGHTALYWYRQSLGQGPEFLIYFQGTGAADDSGLPNDRFFAVRPEGSVSTLKIQRTERGDSAVYLCASSPTLAGGTTDTQYFGPGTRLTVL.

This clone came up a few times. The chain links TRBV29-1 to TRBJ2-7; 10 positions agree with TRBD1. The CDR3 runs to 13 residues. The V segment lost 7 bases and the J segment 5 bases; nucleotides outside the gene matches: 8. Per the germline V gene, CDR1 is SQVTM and CDR2 is ANQGSEA. The CDR3 nucleotides are TGCAGCGCAGTGACAGGGGGCCTCGACGAGCAGTACTTC. As protein: CSAVTGGLDEQYF.

This chain joins TRBV10-1 and TRBJ1-1; TRBD1 matches 7 bases. This CDR3 has 15 amino acids. Per germline, CDR1 WNHNN and CDR2 SYGVQD (reference sequence). V gave up 6 bases and J gave up 0 bases; unmatched junction bases: 7. CDR3 coding DNA: TGCGCCAGCAGCCAATTGACAGGGATGAACACTGAAGCTTTCTTT. This codes for CASSQLTGMNTEAFF.

The V gene is TRBV5-6, the J gene TRBJ2-2; TRBD1 aligns across 7 bases. The germline CDR1 and CDR2 sequences are SGHDT and YYEEEE. CDR3 length: 17 amino acids. After removal of 2 bases from V and 4 bases from J, the junction contained 11 bases not matched to a gene. This CDR3 is CASSLDGRDRGTGELFF. The CDR3 DNA sequence: TGTGCCAGCAGCTTAGATGGTAGGGACAGAGGCACCGGGGAGCTGTTTTTT. The full variable domain, in which reference TRBV5-6 and TRBJ2-2 provide the parts outside the CDR3, is DAGVTQSPTHLIKTRGQQVTLRCSPKSGHDTVSWYQQALGQGPQFIFQYYEEEERQRGNFPDRFSGHQFPNYSSELNVNALLLGDSALYLCASSLDGRDRGTGELFFGEGSRLTVL.

The V gene is TRBV30, the J gene TRBJ1-2; no definite D call. The V end was cut by 1 base, the J end by 8 bases, with 8 bases between. The CDR3 is made up of 11 amino acids. Looked up from germline, CDR1 is GTSNPN and CDR2 is SVGIG (reference sequence). The CDR3 here is CAWSAGYGYTF. DNA of the CDR3: TGTGCCTGGAGTGCCGGTTACGGCTACACCTTC. Variable domain in full (rest from reference TRBV30 and TRBJ1-2): SQTIHQWPATLVQPVGSPLSLECTVEGTSNPNLYWYRQAAGRGLQLLFYSVGIGQISSEVPQNLSASRPQDRQFILSSKKLLLSDSGFYLCAWSAGYGYTFGSGTRLTVV.

V is TRBV4-1 and J is TRBJ2-1, with 7 bases fitting TRBD2. V trimming: 4 bases; J trimming: 7 bases; junction bases outside the gene matches: 10. CDR3 length: 15 residues. Looked up from germline, CDR1 is MGHRA and CDR2 is YSYEKL. CDR3 residues: CASSPGDYALNEQFF. The CDR3, as DNA: TGCGCCAGCAGCCCTGGGGACTATGCCCTTAATGAGCAGTTCTTC.

The chain combines TRBV6-1 with TRBJ2-2; 7 nucleotides align to TRBD2. The V gene end was trimmed by 2 bases and the J gene end by 1 base; junction bases not matched to a gene: 7. The germline gives CDR1 MNHNS, CDR2 SASEGT. The CDR3 runs to 17 residues. In DNA, the CDR3 is TGTGCCAGCAGTGAAAGGGGAGGGGCGGGGAACACCGGGGAGCTGTTTTTT. Its translation is CASSERGGAGNTGELFF.

This chain connects TRBV9 to TRBJ2-7; 10 bases match TRBD1. The CDR3 is 16 amino acids. Trimming cost V 4 bases and J 2 bases; bases outside gene matches: 9. Germline CDR1 reads SGDLS; CDR2 reads YYNGEE. DNA for the CDR3: TGTGCCAGCAGCCCACGACAGGGGGCGACGACCTACGAGCAGTACTTC. As protein: CASSPRQGATTYEQYF.

This clone has just one count. The chain combines TRBV10-3 with TRBJ2-1; 7 bases map to TRBD2. Germline assignment: CDR1 ENHRY and CDR2 SYGVKD. Unmatched junction bases numbered 7, after V lost 6 bases and J lost 8 bases. The CDR3 is 13 residues long. CDR3 residues: CAIRETGGYEQFF. Here the CDR3 DNA reads TGTGCCATCAGGGAAACGGGGGGATATGAGCAGTTCTTC.

The chain combines TRBV21-1 with TRBJ2-1; the table's D call, TRBD2, has no DNA check behind it. TRBV21-1 is flagged as a pseudogene. The length of the CDR3 is 16 residues. The CDR3 sequence is CASSKRGGLSGSEQFF. The CDR3 DNA sequence: TGTGCCAGCAGCAAAAGGGGGGGACTATCGGGCAGTGAGCAGTTCTTC.

The chain uses TRBV19 and TRBJ1-1, with 11 bases aligning to TRBD1. Germline-derived CDR1 and CDR2 are LNHDA and SQIVND (reference sequence). This CDR3 has 14 amino acids. Trimming cost V 3 bases and J 7 bases; bases outside gene matches: 4. The CDR3 nucleotides are TGTGCCAGTAGTATGGACAGGGGGCCGGGTGAAGCTTTCTTT. Its protein is CASSMDRGPGEAFF.

The chain links TRBV29-1 to TRBJ1-2; maybe TRBD1 (5 bases). Trimming took off 0 bases at V and 4 bases at J, with 12 bases between the two ends. The CDR3 sequence is 14 residues long. CDR1 and CDR2 (germline): SQVTM, ANQGSEA. The CDR3 here is CSVEDAAGPYGYTF. DNA for the CDR3: TGCAGCGTTGAAGATGCCGCAGGGCCCTATGGCTACACCTTC.

This clone was counted only a few times. V is TRBV2 and J is TRBJ2-1, with 9 bases matching TRBD1. The CDR3 runs 16 residues. Germline V gives CDR1 SNHLY, CDR2 FYNNEI. V trimming: 6 bases; J trimming: 5 bases; junction bases outside the gene matches: 11. The CDR3 DNA reads as TGTGCCAGCAGCCTCTTAGGGACAGGGAATAACAATGAGCAGTTCTTC. It specifies CASSLLGTGNNNEQFF. The complete variable domain, with remaining parts taken from reference TRBV2 and TRBJ2-1, reads EPEVTQTPSHQVTQMGQEVILRCVPISNHLYFYWYRQILGQKVEFLVSFYNNEISEKSEIFDDQFSVERPDGSNFTLKIRSTKLEDSAMYFCASSLLGTGNNNEQFFGPGTRLTVL.

V and J are TRBV9 and TRBJ2-1; 10 bases agree with TRBD2. Trimming removed 0 bases from V and 10 bases from J; junction bases left unmatched: 1. The germline V gene has CDR1 SGDLS and CDR2 YYNGEE. The CDR3 has 13 amino acids. CDR3 protein: CASSVETSGEQFF. The CDR3 DNA follows: TGTGCCAGCAGCGTAGAGACTAGCGGGGAGCAGTTCTTC.

The chain uses TRBV28 and TRBJ1-1; no firm D call. The CDR3 loop spans 16 amino acids. V was trimmed by 3 bases and J by 0 bases, leaving 14 bases between them. Germline V gene data show CDR1 as MDHEN and CDR2 as SYDVKM. CDR3 sequence reads: CASSFSSRGVNTEAFF. The CDR3 DNA reads TGTGCCAGCAGTTTTTCCTCCCGGGGAGTGAACACTGAAGCTTTCTTT. Complete variable domain (other parts from reference TRBV28 and TRBJ1-1): DVKVTQSSRYLVKRTGEKVFLECVQDMDHENMFWYRQDPGLGLRLIYFSYDVKMKEKGDIPEGYSVSREKKERFSLILESASTNQTSMYLCASSFSSRGVNTEAFFGQGTRLTVV.

The chain joins TRBV6-5 to TRBJ1-3; tentative D call: TRBD1 (5 bases). Trimming stripped 2 bases from V and 1 base from J, with 6 bases between. Germline V lookup: CDR1 MNHEY, CDR2 SVGAGI. This CDR3 has 14 residues. The CDR3 loop reads CASSYGASGNTIYF. CDR3 nucleotide sequence: TGTGCCAGCAGTTACGGGGCATCTGGAAACACCATATATTTT.

The chain joins TRBV20-1 to TRBJ1-4, with 7 bases matching TRBD1. Looked up from germline, CDR1 is DFQATT and CDR2 is SNEGSKA (reference sequence). The V and J ends lost 3 bases and 8 bases, in that order; junction bases with no gene match: 6. The CDR3 contains 13 residues. CDR3 loop: CSASWTGGEKLFF. CDR3 bases: TGCAGTGCTAGTTGGACAGGCGGAGAAAAACTGTTTTTT.

CDR3: CASSPSGGAELDTQYF. The CDR3, as DNA: TGTGCCAGCAGTCCTAGCGGGGGGGCCGAGTTAGATACGCAGTATTTT. This chain joins TRBV25-1 and TRBJ2-3; 12 bases agree with TRBD2. The J segment lost 5 bases and the V segment lost 5 bases, leaving 8 bases of the junction unmatched. Germline V gene lookup returns CDR1 MGHDK and CDR2 SYGVNS. The CDR3 is made up of 16 amino acids.

The V gene is TRBV7-3, the J gene TRBJ2-3; D is possibly TRBD1 (6 bases). Trimming cost V 1 base and J 1 base, with 12 bases left between them. The CDR3 is 16 amino acids. Germline CDR1 reads SGHTA; CDR2 reads FQGTGA. The CDR3 bases are TGTGCCAGCAGCTTAATGGGTCGGACAGGCACAGATACGCAGTATTTT. Residues: CASSLMGRTGTDTQYF.

The J gene is TRBJ2-2, the V gene TRBV24-1; D may be TRBD1 (6 bases). Trimming cost V 3 bases and J 1 base, with 17 bases left between them. Germline-derived CDR1 and CDR2 are KGHDR and SFDVKD. CDR3 length: 18 residues. The CDR3 region has the DNA TGTGCCACCAGTGATCAGGGGCGCGGGCTTTTGAACACCGGGGAGCTGTTTTTT. The encoded protein is CATSDQGRGLLNTGELFF.

This clone was detected only once. The chain has TRBV3-1 (or the pseudogene TRBV3-2) and TRBJ1-6; D is ambiguous. Trimming pared 4 bases from V and 10 bases from J, leaving 17 bases between. In germline, CDR1 is LGHDT, CDR2 YNNKEL (reference sequence). The CDR3 totals 15 residues. The CDR3, as DNA: TGTGCCAGCAGCCCCCTCCAGATGGGAGGCTCACCCCTCCACTTT. Residues: CASSPLQMGGSPLHF.